What follows is one T cell receptor beta chain and its context. Other DNA sequences of this sample code for an identical CDR3. The data stem from a study of T cell responses to AZD1222 COVID-19 vaccine. Profiled with immunoSEQ multiplex PCR; TCRdb holds only in-frame clones, not every one. Among roughly 150,000 clones listed, around 92% were seen once. Trimming took off 3 bases at V and 3 bases at J, with 3 bases between the two ends. The CDR3 consists of 12 residues. CDR1 and CDR2 (germline): LNHDA, SQIVND (reference sequence). The J gene is TRBJ1-5, the V gene TRBV19; D is ambiguous. The starting material was peripheral blood, obtained on day 0 of AZD1222 vaccination. The TCR sequence derives from an adult in good health. The CDR3 DNA follows: TGTGCCAGTAGTATCTCCAATCAGCCCCAGCATTTT. This sequence encodes CASSISNQPQHF.